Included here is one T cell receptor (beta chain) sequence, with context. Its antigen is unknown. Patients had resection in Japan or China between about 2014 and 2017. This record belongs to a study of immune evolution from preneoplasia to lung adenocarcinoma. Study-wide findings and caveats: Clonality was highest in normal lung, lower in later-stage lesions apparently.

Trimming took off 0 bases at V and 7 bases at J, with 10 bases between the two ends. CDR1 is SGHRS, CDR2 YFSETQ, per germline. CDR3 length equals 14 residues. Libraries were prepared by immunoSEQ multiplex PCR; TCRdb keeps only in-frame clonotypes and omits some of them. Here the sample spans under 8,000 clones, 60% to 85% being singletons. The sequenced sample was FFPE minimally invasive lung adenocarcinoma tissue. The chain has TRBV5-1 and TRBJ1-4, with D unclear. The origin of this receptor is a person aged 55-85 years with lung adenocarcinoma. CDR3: CASSLEVPGEKLFF. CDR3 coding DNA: TGCGCCAGCAGCTTGGAGGTCCCGGGTGAAAAACTGTTTTTT.